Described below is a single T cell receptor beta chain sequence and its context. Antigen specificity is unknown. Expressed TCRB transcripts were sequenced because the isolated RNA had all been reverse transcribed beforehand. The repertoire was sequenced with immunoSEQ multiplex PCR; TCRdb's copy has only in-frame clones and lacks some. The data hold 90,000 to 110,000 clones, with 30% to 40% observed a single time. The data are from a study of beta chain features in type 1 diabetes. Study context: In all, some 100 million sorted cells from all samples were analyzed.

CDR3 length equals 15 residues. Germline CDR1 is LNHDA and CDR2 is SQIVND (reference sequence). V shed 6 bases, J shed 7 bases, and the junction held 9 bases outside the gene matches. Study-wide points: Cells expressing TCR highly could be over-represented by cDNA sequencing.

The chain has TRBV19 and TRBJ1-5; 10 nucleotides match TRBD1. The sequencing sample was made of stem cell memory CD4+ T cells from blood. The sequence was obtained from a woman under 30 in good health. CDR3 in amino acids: CASRTTGGAGQPQHF. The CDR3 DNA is TGTGCCAGTAGGACGACAGGGGGCGCGGGACAGCCCCAGCATTTT.